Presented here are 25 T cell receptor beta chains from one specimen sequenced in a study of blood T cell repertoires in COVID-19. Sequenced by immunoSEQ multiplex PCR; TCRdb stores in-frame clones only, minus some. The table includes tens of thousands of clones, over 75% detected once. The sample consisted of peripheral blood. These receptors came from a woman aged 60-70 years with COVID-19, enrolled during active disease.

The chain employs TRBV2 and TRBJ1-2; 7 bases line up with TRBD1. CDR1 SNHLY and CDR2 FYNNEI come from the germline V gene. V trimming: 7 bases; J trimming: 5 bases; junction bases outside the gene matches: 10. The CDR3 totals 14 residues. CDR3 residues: CASTAPGTDYGYTF. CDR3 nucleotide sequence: TGTGCCAGCACTGCCCCCGGGACAGATTATGGCTACACCTTC.

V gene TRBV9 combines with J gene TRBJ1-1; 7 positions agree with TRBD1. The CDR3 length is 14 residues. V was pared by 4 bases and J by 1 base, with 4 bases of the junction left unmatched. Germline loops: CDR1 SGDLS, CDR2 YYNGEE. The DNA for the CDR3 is TGTGCCAGCAGCCCACAGGGGCCGAACACTGAAGCTTTCTTT. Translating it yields CASSPQGPNTEAFF.

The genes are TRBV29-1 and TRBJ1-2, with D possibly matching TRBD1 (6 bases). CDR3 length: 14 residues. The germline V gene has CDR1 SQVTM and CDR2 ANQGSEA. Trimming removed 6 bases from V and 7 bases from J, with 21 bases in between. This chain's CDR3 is CSVPPGGRLGGYTF. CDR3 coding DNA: TGCAGCGTCCCTCCCGGGGGGCGTCTAGGTGGCTACACCTTC.

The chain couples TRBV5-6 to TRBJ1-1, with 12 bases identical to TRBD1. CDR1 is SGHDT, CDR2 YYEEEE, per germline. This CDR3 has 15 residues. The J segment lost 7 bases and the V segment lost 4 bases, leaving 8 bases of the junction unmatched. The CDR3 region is CASSLRDRGRGEAFF. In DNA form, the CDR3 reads TGTGCCAGCAGCCTCCGGGACAGGGGGCGCGGTGAAGCTTTCTTT.

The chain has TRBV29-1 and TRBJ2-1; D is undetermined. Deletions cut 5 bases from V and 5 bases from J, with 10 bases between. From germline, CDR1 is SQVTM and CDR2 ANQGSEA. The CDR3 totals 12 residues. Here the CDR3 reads CSVRRLNNEQFF. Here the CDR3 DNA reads TGCAGCGTTCGACGACTTAACAATGAGCAGTTCTTC.

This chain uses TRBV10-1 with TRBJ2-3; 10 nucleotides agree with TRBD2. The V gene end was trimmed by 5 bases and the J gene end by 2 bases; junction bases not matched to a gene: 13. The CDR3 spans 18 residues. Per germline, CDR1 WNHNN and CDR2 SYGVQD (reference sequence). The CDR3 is CASSMSSGSNDYTDTQYF. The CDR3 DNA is TGCGCCAGCAGTATGTCTAGCGGGAGCAACGATTACACAGATACGCAGTATTTT.

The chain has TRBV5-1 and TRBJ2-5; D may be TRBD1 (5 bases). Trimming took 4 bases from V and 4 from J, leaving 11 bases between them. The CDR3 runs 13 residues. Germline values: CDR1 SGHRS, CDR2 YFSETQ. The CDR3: CASSPGNRETQYF. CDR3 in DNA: TGCGCCAGCAGCCCAGGGAACAGAGAGACCCAGTACTTC.

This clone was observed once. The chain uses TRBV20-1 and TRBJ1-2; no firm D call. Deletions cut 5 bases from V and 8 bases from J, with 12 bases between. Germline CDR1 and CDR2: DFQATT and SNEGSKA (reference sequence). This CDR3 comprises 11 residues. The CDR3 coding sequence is TGCAGTGCTGGCTCTCAAAGAGGCTACACCTTC. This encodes CSAGSQRGYTF.

The CDR3 sequence is CASSGGQGNTGNTIYF. The CDR3 DNA follows: TGTGCCAGCAGCGGTGGACAGGGAAATACCGGAAACACCATATATTTT. The J gene is TRBJ1-3, the V gene TRBV9; 8 nucleotides line up with TRBD1. With V trimmed by 3 bases and J by 4 bases, 9 bases remained unmatched. Germline V gives CDR1 SGDLS, CDR2 YYNGEE. This CDR3 spans 16 amino acids.

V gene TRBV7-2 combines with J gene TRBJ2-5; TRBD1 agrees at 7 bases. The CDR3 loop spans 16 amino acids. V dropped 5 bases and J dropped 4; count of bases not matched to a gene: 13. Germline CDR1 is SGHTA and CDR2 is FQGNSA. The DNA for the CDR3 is TGTGCCAGCAGCCCCCACACAGGGGCTGCCGGAGAGACCCAGTACTTC. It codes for CASSPHTGAAGETQYF.

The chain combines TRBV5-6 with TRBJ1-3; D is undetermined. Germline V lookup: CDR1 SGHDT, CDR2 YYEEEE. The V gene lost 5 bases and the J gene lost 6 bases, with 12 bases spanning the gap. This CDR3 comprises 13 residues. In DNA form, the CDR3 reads TGTGCCAGCAGTTATGGACTCGTAAACACCATATATTTT. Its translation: CASSYGLVNTIYF.

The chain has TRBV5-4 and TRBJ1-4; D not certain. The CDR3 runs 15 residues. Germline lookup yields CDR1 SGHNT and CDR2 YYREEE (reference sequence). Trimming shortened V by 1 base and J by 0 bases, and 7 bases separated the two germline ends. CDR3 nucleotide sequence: TGTGCCAGCAGCTTGTCAGTTGCAACTAATGAAAAACTGTTTTTT. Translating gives CASSLSVATNEKLFF.

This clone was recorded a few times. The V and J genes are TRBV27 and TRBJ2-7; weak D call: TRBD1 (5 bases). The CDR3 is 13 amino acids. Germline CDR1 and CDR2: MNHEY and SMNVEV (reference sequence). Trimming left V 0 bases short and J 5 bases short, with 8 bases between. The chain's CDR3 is CASSLSPGNEQYF. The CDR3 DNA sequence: TGTGCCAGCAGTTTATCTCCAGGGAACGAGCAGTACTTC.

The CDR3 DNA is TGTGCCATCAGTGGACCTCCGGGACAGGGGGATGAAAAACTGTTTTTT. Residues: CAISGPPGQGDEKLFF. The chain carries TRBV10-3 and TRBJ1-4; 11 bases fit TRBD1. V shed 4 bases and J 6 bases; nucleotides not matched to a gene: 7. This CDR3 is 16 amino acids long. The V gene's germline CDR1 is ENHRY and CDR2 SYGVKD.

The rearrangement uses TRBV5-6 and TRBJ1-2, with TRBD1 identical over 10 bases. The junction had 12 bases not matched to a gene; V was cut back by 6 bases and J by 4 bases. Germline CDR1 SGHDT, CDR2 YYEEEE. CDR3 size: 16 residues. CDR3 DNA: TGTGCCAGCACCTCAGAGACAGGGGGCCCTTTCTATGGCTACACCTTC. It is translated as CASTSETGGPFYGYTF.

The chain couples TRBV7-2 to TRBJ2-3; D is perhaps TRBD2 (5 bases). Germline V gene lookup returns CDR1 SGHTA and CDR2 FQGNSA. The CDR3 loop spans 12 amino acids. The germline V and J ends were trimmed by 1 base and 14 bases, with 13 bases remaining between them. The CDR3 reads CASSLGGERRYF. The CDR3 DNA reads TGTGCCAGCAGCTTAGGAGGTGAGCGGAGGTATTTT.

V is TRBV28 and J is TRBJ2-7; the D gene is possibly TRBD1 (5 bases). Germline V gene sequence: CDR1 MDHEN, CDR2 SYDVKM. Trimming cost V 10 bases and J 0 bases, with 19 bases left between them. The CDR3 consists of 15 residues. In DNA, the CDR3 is TGTGCCACCCTACCCCAGGGTCTTAGCTCCTACGAGCAGTACTTC. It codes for CATLPQGLSSYEQYF. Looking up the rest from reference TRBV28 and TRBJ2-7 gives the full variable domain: DVKVTQSSRYLVKRTGEKVFLECVQDMDHENMFWYRQDPGLGLRLIYFSYDVKMKEKGDIPEGYSVSREKKERFSLILESASTNQTSMYLCATLPQGLSSYEQYFGPGTRLTVT.

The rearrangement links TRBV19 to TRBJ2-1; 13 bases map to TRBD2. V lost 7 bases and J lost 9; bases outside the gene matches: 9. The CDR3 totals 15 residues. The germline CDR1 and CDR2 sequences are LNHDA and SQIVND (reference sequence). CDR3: CASNELAGGPGEQFF. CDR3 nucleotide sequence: TGTGCCAGTAACGAACTAGCGGGAGGGCCAGGTGAGCAGTTCTTC.

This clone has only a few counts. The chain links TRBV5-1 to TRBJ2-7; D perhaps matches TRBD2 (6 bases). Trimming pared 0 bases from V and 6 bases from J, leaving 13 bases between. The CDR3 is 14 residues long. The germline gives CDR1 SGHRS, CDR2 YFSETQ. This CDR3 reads CASSLDGGVAEQYF. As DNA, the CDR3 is TGCGCCAGCAGCTTGGATGGAGGGGTGGCCGAGCAGTACTTC.

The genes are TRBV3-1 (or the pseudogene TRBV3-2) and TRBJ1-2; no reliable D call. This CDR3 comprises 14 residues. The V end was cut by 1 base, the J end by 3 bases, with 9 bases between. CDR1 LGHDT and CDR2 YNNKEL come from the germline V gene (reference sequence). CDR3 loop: CASSQAPVYYGYTF. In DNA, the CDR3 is TGTGCCAGCAGCCAAGCTCCGGTGTACTATGGCTACACCTTC.

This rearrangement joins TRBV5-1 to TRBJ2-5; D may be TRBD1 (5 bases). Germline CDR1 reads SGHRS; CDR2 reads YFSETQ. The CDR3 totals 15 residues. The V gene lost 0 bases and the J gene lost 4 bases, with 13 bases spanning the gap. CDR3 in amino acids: CASSLVGPTPETQYF. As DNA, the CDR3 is TGCGCCAGCAGCTTGGTGGGGCCTACTCCAGAGACCCAGTACTTC. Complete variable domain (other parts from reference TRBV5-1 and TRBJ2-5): KAGVTQTPRYLIKTRGQQVTLSCSPISGHRSVSWYQQTPGQGLQFLFEYFSETQRNKGNFPGRFSGRQFSNSRSEMNVSTLELGDSALYLCASSLVGPTPETQYFGPGTRLLVL.

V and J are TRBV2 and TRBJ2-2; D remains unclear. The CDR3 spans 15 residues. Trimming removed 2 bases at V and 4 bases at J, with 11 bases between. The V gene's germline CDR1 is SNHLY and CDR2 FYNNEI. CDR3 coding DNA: TGTGCCAGCAGTGAATCCGGGTCAAGCACCGGGGAGCTGTTTTTT. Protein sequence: CASSESGSSTGELFF.

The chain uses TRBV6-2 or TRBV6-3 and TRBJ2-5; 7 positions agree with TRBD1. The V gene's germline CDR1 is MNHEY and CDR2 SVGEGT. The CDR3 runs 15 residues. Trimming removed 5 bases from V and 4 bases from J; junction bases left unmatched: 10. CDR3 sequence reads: CASSRQGEVGETQYF. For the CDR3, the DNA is TGTGCCAGCAGTCGACAGGGAGAGGTTGGAGAGACCCAGTACTTC.

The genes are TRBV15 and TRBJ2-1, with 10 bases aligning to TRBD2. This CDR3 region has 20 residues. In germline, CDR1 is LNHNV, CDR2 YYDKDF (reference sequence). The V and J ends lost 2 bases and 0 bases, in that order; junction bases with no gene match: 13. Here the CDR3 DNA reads TGTGCCACCAGCAGATCCCTCGGAGGACTAGCGGCATCCTCCTACAATGAGCAGTTCTTC. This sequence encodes CATSRSLGGLAASSYNEQFF.

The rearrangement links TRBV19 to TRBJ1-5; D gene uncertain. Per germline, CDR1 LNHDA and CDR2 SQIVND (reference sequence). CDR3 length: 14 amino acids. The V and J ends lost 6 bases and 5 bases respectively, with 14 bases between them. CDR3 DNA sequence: TGTGCCAGTAGCCTCTTGGGAGCCGATCAGCCCCAGCATTTT. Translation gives CASSLLGADQPQHF.